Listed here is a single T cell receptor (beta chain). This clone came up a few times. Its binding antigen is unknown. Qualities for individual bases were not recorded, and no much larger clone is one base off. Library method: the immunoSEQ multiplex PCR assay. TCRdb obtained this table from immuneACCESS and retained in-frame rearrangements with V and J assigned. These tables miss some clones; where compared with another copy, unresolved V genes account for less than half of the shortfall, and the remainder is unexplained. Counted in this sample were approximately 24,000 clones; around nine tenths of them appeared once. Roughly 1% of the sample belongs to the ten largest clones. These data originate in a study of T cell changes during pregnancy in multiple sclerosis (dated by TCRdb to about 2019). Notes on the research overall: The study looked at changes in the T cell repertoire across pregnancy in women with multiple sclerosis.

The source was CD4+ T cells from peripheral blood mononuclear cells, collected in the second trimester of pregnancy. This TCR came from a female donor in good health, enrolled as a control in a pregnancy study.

For the CDR3, the sequence is CASSPDRVNSPLHF. DNA sequence: TGTGCCAGCTCACCGGACAGGGTTAATTCACCCCTCCACTTT. This receptor chain uses TRBV18 and TRBJ1-6; the central 8 bases match TRBD1. CDR1 and CDR2, per the germline V gene, are KGHSH and LQKENI. The V end gives up 3 bases and the J end 6 bases, leaving 1 base in the junction not matched to a gene. From its cysteine to its phenylalanine, the CDR3 spans 14 amino acids. The sequence is cut down to CDR3 DNA, 42 bases in frame from base 1.